The present T cell receptor (beta chain) was sequenced within a study of blood T cells in healthy people across ages (dated by TCRdb to between 2014 and 2017). Background for the entire study: Template switching captured roughly one uniquely barcoded TCR beta cDNA molecule per two T cells in model experiments. The study measured age-related changes in TCR beta repertoire diversity using deep sequencing normalized with unique cDNA molecular identifiers. The donors were split into four age groups: young (average 16 years), middle-aged (nearly 40), aged (roughly 60) and long-lived (about 74). Donors of different ages were randomly distributed across sequencing lanes to avoid experimental bias. Using the same blood draw, the study looked at two additional independent replicas of 1 million unique cDNA reads for two donors, one aged 18 to 30 and the other aged 80 or older.

Library generation was performed with 5' RACE. The second PCR ran for roughly 7 to 11 cycles and used a J-beta primer mix along with a sample-barcoded 5' primer. A unique molecular identifier was introduced onto each TCR beta cDNA molecule by a template-switch 5' adaptor carrying 12 random nucleotides. Each sample yielded at least 3 million CDR3-containing paired-end reads. The Mint cDNA synthesis kit, primed by a TRBC-specific oligonucleotide, was used to synthesize first-strand cDNA from all RNA. Following uracil-DNA glycosylase treatment, a first 18-cycle PCR with universal primers M1SS and BC2_uni_R was performed on all cDNA. Regarding the original processing steps: Each sample was normalized by randomly selecting 1 million high-quality reads, each carrying a distinct molecular identifier. Reads sharing molecular identifiers were discarded rather than binned into consensus sequences. MiTCR, run with a Q25 quality threshold and the strictest error-elimination algorithm, handled CDR3 identification, clonotype clustering and error correction. Lower-bound total TCR beta diversity was estimated with a nonparametric unseen species model using Euler transformation. TCRdb itself trimmed the public reads at Q25 with fastp, ran MiXCR and retained productive beta chains. One record per CDR3 amino acid sequence lists the most common genes and DNA. The V and J calls were determined by TCRdb, not by the authors. The sample table records approximately 2,000,000 distinct CDR3 sequences; approximately 40% of these occur just once. The ten largest clones take up under 25% of the sample.

Notes on this clonotype: The antigen this receptor binds is unknown. Per-nucleotide qualities are absent, and no much larger clonotype sits a single base away.

The paper's findings and limits, for the study overall: Bulk unsorted PBMC profiling prevented conclusive comparison of naive and antigen-experienced compartments. Donor CMV infection status was unknown, potentially confounding age-related changes in expanded clonotypes. The percentage of naive T cells measured by flow cytometry correlated strongly with observed TCR beta diversity. Compared with the aged group, more naive CD4+ T cells, fewer expanded clones and increased TCR diversity were shown by the long-lived group, suggesting age selection. As age increased, observed TCR beta diversity per million T cells dropped in a roughly linear way, and a significant reduction was already evident by age 40. Estimates of total diversity based on one million sequenced T cells were regarded as lower bounds and as underestimates.

Systemically healthy Caucasian individuals from Russia, 35 to 50 in total and aged about 6 to 90 years, were included as donors. Each donor gave 8.5 to 10 milliliters of peripheral blood, collected into EDTA-treated Vacutainer tubes. PBMCs were isolated by Ficoll-Paque density-gradient centrifugation, with at least 7 million obtained per sample. Trizol reagent was used to extract total RNA from PBMCs, with at least 6 micrograms per sample. Naive CD45RAhigh/CD27high T cell percentages were measured by flow cytometry on a PBMC aliquot from every donor. Relative to germline, V is 11 bases shorter and J is 0 bases shorter, with 13 bases between their ends. As encoded in the germline V gene, CDR1 is KGHDR while CDR2 is SFDVKD. The CDR3 runs 15 residues from the cysteine to the phenylalanine. Of the read, only the CDR3 DNA is kept; its 45 bases are in frame from base 1.

Recombination joined TRBV24-1 with TRBJ2-6; TRBD1 is a weak D gene call, 6 bases matching. The sample comprised blood. This clonotype was sampled from a human donor in good health. CDR3 reads: CAIARQDSGANVLTF. The DNA reads as follows: TGTGCCATCGCCAGACAGGACTCTGGGGCCAACGTCCTGACTTTC.